The clone carrying this TCR beta chain is termed medium-sized. What it recognizes is unknown. immunoSEQ v3.0 was run at survey level. Assay: immunoSEQ multiplex PCR; the TCRdb copy retains only in-frame clones and omits some. Among tens of thousands of clones listed, about nine tenths were seen once. This entry is derived from a study of long-term antiretroviral therapy in people with HIV. Whole-study findings and limits: Blood specimens, gathered between the mid-2000s and the late 2010s, were possibly obtained under older ART regimens. Whereas controls had wider CDR3 length ranges, HIV repertoires had narrower ones. Information on adherence, resistance and therapy changes was unavailable. In samples taken after ART, diversity increased but remained below transplant donor control levels.

V lost 0 bases to trimming and J lost 5 bases, with 11 bases between them. CDR3 size: 14 residues. CDR1 and CDR2 (germline): LGHNA, YSLEER. The specimen was unsorted PBMCs, collected 0.2 years before starting antiretroviral therapy. The clonotype comes from a man aged 18 to 29 with HIV. This chain connects TRBV4-3 to TRBJ2-7; D unclear. CDR3 amino acids: CASSQEPQRNEQYF. The CDR3 coding sequence is TGCGCCAGCAGCCAAGAGCCCCAGAGGAACGAGCAGTACTTC.